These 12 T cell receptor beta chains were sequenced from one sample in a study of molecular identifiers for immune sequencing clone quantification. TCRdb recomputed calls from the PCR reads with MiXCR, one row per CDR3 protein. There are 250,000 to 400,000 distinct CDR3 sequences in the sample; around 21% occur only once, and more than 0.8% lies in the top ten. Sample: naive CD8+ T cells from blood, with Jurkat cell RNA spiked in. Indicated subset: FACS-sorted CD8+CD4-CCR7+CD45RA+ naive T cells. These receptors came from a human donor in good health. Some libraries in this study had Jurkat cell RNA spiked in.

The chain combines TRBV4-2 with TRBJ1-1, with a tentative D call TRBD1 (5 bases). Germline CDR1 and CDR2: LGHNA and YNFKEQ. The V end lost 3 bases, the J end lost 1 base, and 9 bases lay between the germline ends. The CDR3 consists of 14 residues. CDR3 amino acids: CASSHEDRNTEAFF. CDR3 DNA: TGTGCCAGCAGCCATGAAGACAGGAACACTGAAGCTTTCTTT.

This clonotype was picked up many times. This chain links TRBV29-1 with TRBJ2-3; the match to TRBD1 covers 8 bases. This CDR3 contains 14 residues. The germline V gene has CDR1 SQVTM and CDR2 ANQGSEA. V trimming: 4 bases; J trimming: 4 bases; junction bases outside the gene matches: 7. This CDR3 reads CSVVAGGVADTQYF. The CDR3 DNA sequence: TGCAGCGTTGTTGCAGGGGGCGTCGCAGATACGCAGTATTTT.

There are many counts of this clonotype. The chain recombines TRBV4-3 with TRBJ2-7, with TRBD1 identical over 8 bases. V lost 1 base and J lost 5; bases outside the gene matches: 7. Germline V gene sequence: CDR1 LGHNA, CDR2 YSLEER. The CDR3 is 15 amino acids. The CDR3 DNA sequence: TGCGCCAGCAGCCAAGCACGGACAGGGTACGACGAGCAGTACTTC. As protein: CASSQARTGYDEQYF.

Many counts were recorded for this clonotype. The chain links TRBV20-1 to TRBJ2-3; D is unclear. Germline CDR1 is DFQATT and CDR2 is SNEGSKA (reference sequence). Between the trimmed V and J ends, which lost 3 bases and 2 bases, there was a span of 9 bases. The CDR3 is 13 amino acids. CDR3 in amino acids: CSASSRNTDTQYF. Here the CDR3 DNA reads TGCAGTGCTAGTAGTAGAAACACAGATACGCAGTATTTT.

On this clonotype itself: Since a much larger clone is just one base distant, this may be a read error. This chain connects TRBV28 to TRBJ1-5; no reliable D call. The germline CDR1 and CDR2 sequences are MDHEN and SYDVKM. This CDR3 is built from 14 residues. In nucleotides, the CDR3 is TGTGTCAGCAGTATAGAACCGGGGATTCGGCCCCAGCATTTT. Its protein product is CVSSIEPGIRPQHF.

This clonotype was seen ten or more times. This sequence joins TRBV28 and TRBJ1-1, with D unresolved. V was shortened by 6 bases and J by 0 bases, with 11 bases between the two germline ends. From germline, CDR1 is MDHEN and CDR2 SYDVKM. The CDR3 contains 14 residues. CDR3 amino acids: CASSDGYLNTEAFF. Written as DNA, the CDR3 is TGTGCCAGCAGCGACGGCTATCTGAACACTGAAGCTTTCTTT. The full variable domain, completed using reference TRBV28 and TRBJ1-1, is DVKVTQSSRYLVKRTGEKVFLECVQDMDHENMFWYRQDPGLGLRLIYFSYDVKMKEKGDIPEGYSVSREKKERFSLILESASTNQTSMYLCASSDGYLNTEAFFGQGTRLTVV.

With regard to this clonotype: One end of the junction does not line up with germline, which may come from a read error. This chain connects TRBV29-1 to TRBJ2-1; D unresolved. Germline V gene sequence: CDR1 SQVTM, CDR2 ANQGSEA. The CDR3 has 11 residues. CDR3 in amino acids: CGVLRNNEQFF. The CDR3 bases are TGCGGCGTTCTCCGGAACAATGAGCAGTTCTTC.

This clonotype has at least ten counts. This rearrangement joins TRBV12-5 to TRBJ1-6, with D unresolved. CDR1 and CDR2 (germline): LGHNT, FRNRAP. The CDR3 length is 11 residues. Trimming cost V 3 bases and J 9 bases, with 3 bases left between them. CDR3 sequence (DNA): TGTGCTAGTGGTTTATCTTCACCCCTCCACTTT. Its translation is CASGLSSPLHF. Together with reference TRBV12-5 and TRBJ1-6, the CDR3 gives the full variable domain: DARVTQTPRHKVTEMGQEVTMRCQPILGHNTVFWYRQTMMQGLELLAYFRNRAPLDDSGMPKDRFSAEMPDATLATLKIQPSEPRDSAVYFCASGLSSPLHFGNGTRLTVT.

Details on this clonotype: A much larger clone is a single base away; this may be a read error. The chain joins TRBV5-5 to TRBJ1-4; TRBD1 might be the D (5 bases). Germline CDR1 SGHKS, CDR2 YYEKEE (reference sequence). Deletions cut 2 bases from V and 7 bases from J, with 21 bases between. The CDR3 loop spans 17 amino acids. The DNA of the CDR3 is TGTGCCAGCAGCTTAAGGGGCCCCGGGGGACTTTTTGAAAAACTGTTTTTT. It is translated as CASSLRGPGGLFEKLFF.

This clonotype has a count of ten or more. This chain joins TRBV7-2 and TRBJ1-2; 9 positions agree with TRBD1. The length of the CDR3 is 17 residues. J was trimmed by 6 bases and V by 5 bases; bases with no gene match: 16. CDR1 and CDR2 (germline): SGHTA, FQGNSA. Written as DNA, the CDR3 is TGTGCCAGCAGCCCCAGGACAGGGGCCCCATTCGGCGATGGCTACACCTTC. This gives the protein CASSPRTGAPFGDGYTF.

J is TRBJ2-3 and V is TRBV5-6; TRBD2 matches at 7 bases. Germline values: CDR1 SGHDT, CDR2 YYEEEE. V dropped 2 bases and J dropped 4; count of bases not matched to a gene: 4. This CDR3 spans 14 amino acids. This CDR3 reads CASSFGLDSDTQYF. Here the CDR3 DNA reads TGTGCCAGCAGCTTTGGACTAGACTCAGATACGCAGTATTTT. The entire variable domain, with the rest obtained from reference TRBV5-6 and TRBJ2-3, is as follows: DAGVTQSPTHLIKTRGQQVTLRCSPKSGHDTVSWYQQALGQGPQFIFQYYEEEERQRGNFPDRFSGHQFPNYSSELNVNALLLGDSALYLCASSFGLDSDTQYFGPGTRLTVL.

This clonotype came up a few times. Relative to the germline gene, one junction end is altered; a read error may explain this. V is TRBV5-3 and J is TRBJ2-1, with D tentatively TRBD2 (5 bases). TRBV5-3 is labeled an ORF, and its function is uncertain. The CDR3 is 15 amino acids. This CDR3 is CASSLVGQAGGEQFF. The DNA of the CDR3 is TGTGCCAGCAGCTTGGTAGGTCAGGCAGGCGGGGAGCAGTTCTTC.